The 10 T cell receptor beta chains below come from one sample, sequenced in a study of response to subunit inactivated influenza vaccine. TCRdb reprocessed the RT-PCR reads with MiXCR, giving one entry per CDR3 protein. The table has 500,000 to 550,000 distinct CDR3 sequences, less than 10% seen once. Sequenced here: PBMCs from blood, sampled around 2 years after vaccination. The receptor source for this set is a man in his fifties or sixties who received an inactivated influenza vaccine.

The rearrangement joins TRBV4-2 to TRBJ2-7, with 12 bases lining up with TRBD1. Germline V gives CDR1 LGHNA, CDR2 YNFKEQ. The CDR3 loop spans 15 amino acids. Trimming cost V 4 bases and J 5 bases; bases outside gene matches: 6. The CDR3 loop reads CASSLGQGATHEQYF. The CDR3 DNA reads TGTGCCAGCAGCCTGGGACAGGGGGCGACTCACGAGCAGTACTTC.

This clonotype was found a few times. The rearrangement joins TRBV10-3 to TRBJ2-7; TRBD1 matches 8 bases. Germline V gene data show CDR1 as ENHRY and CDR2 as SYGVKD. The CDR3 has 14 amino acids. The ends lost 4 bases at V and 3 bases at J; junction bases unmatched: 5. The CDR3 loop reads CAISAQTGDYEQYF. The CDR3 DNA follows: TGTGCCATCAGTGCCCAGACAGGGGACTACGAGCAGTACTTC.

This clonotype was detected many times. J is TRBJ2-7 and V is TRBV27, with a tentative D call TRBD2 (5 bases). CDR1 and CDR2 from the germline V gene are MNHEY and SMNVEV (reference sequence). V dropped 3 bases and J dropped 4 bases, with 13 bases sitting between them. The CDR3 covers 14 residues. The CDR3 DNA follows: TGTGCCAGCAGTTTGTCCGGACTGACTTACGAGCAGTACTTC. Its protein product is CASSLSGLTYEQYF.

This clonotype was recorded many times. The J gene is TRBJ2-1, the V gene TRBV5-1; tentative D call: TRBD2 (5 bases). The CDR3 runs 14 residues. V lost 4 bases and J 4 bases, leaving 12 bases between the germline ends. Germline V gives CDR1 SGHRS, CDR2 YFSETQ. CDR3 residues: CASSEDLGYNEQFF. The CDR3 DNA follows: TGCGCCAGCAGCGAGGACTTGGGGTACAATGAGCAGTTCTTC. The entire variable domain, with the rest obtained from reference TRBV5-1 and TRBJ2-1, is as follows: KAGVTQTPRYLIKTRGQQVTLSCSPISGHRSVSWYQQTPGQGLQFLFEYFSETQRNKGNFPGRFSGRQFSNSRSEMNVSTLELGDSALYLCASSEDLGYNEQFFGPGTRLTVL.

Concerning this clonotype itself: Relative to the germline gene, one junction end is altered; a read error may explain this. J is TRBJ2-1 and V is TRBV7-7, with 8 bases aligning to TRBD2. Germline values: CDR1 SSHAT, CDR2 FNYEAQ (reference sequence). CDR3 length: 16 amino acids. The CDR3 bases are TGTGCTAGCAGCTTAAATGTAGCGGGACTAAACAATGAGCAGTTCTTC. Its protein product is CASSLNVAGLNNEQFF.

This sequence joins TRBV27 and TRBJ2-3, with 8 bases matching TRBD1. Losses at the gene ends were 5 bases for V and 2 bases for J; bases not matched to a gene: 12. This CDR3 is 17 amino acids long. Per germline, CDR1 MNHEY and CDR2 SMNVEV (reference sequence). CDR3: CASSPLQGGIPTDTQYF. CDR3 coding DNA: TGTGCCAGCAGTCCTTTACAGGGGGGCATCCCCACAGATACGCAGTATTTT.

Ten or more counts support this clonotype. The V and J genes are TRBV10-3 and TRBJ2-2; 14 nucleotides match TRBD2. V shed 2 bases and J 0 bases; nucleotides not matched to a gene: 2. This CDR3 region has 18 residues. Germline CDR1 ENHRY, CDR2 SYGVKD. CDR3 sequence (DNA): TGTGCCATCAGTGAGGGACTAGCGGGGGGCCCGAACACCGGGGAGCTGTTTTTT. Translated, it gives CAISEGLAGGPNTGELFF.

For the CDR3, the DNA is TGTGCCAGCAGTTACTCGATCAGACACGAGCAGTACTTC. This sequence encodes CASSYSIRHEQYF. The V and J genes are TRBV6-6 and TRBJ2-7; D remains ambiguous. V was clipped by 0 bases and J by 5 bases, with 8 bases between them. This CDR3 has 13 residues. Germline assignment: CDR1 MNHNY and CDR2 SVGAGI (reference sequence).

This clonotype was counted at least ten times. The chain is built from TRBV13 and TRBJ2-7, with TRBD2 as a possible D gene (5 bases). CDR3 length: 15 amino acids. Trimming removed 5 bases from V and 3 bases from J, with 17 bases in between. Germline V gene data show CDR1 as PRHDT and CDR2 as FYEKMQ (reference sequence). CDR3 DNA: TGTGCCAGCAGCCCCAACGCCCGGGGATACTACGAGCAGTACTTC. This encodes CASSPNARGYYEQYF. The full variable domain, in which reference TRBV13 and TRBJ2-7 provide the parts outside the CDR3, is AAGVIQSPRHLIKEKRETATLKCYPIPRHDTVYWYQQGPGQDPQFLISFYEKMQSDKGSIPDRFSAQQFSDYHSELNMSSLELGDSALYFCASSPNARGYYEQYFGPGTRLTVT.

The J gene is TRBJ2-5, the V gene TRBV4-1; 9 nucleotides agree with TRBD2. The CDR3 loop spans 19 amino acids. With 0 bases clipped from V and 9 bases from J, the junction kept 20 bases outside the gene matches. The germline V gene has CDR1 MGHRA and CDR2 YSYEKL. The CDR3 nucleotides are TGCGCCAGCAGCCAAGATCCGCCGGGCGCGGGGGGGATCAAGAGACCCCAGTACTTC. Its translation is CASSQDPPGAGGIKRPQYF.